Sequencing of this TCR beta chain was carried out in a study of shared clonotypes between healthy human individuals. The data were produced by immunoSEQ multiplex PCR, yet TCRdb's version contains in-frame clones alone and is incomplete. The repertoire holds under 1,900,000 clones, with just under 99% as singletons. Recent vaccinations or acute infections were absent in the healthy HIV-negative adult donors. Looked up from germline, CDR1 is MNHEY and CDR2 is SVGAGI. The germline V and J ends were trimmed by 8 bases and 5 bases, with 12 bases remaining between them. This CDR3 contains 13 residues. Note on this clone: What it binds is unknown.

Study-level points and caveats: In a handful of donors, about 5% of naive CD4 clonotypes appeared in common.

The chain carries TRBV6-5 and TRBJ1-4; D is undetermined. The TCR sequence derives from a man aged 30 to 45 in good health. The specimen sequenced was naive CD4+ T cells sorted from blood. Subset: CD45RA+ positively selected. As DNA, the CDR3 is TGTGCCAGCCGGCGGCAAGTCAATGAAAAACTGTTTTTT. Translating gives CASRRQVNEKLFF.